Listed below are T cell receptor beta chains from one sample, sequenced in a study of blood T cell repertoires in COVID-19. The table came from immunoSEQ multiplex PCR; TCRdb's copy has only in-frame clones and leaves some out. Here the sample spans about 49,000 clones, 81% being singletons. The sequenced sample consisted of peripheral blood. The receptors were sampled from an elderly woman with COVID-19, enrolled during active disease. Both conserved end residues are part of each CDR3. The order of the fields is J gene, V gene, D gene, clone size, CDR3 DNA, CDR3 protein. D genes are given only for firm matches. Size tells how often a clone was seen (once, few, many) or the class of an expanded clone, and some rows leave it out.

>TRBJ2-1|TRBV27|NA|NA
TGTGCCAGCAAGATCTCCGCGGGCTCCTACAATGAGCAGTTCTTC
CASKISAGSYNEQFF
>TRBJ1-2|TRBV6-5|NA|NA
TGTGCCAGCAGTCCCTGGACAGCAAACTATGGCTACACCTTC
CASSPWTANYGYTF
>TRBJ1-5|TRBV18|NA|NA
TGTGCCAGCTCAGCCGACAGAAATCAGCCCCAGCATTTT
CASSADRNQPQHF
>TRBJ2-1|TRBV5-1|NA|many
TGCGCCAGCAGCTTAGGCGGTTGGGCCTACAATGAGCAGTTCTTC
CASSLGGWAYNEQFF
>TRBJ2-3|TRBV7-3|TRBD2|NA
TGTGCCAGCAGCTTAGGGGCGGGAGGGCCGACAGATACGCAGTATTTT
CASSLGAGGPTDTQYF
>TRBJ1-3|TRBV10-3|NA|NA
TGTGCCATCAGGCCCGGGGGAACTACTGGAAACACCATATATTTT
CAIRPGGTTGNTIYF
>TRBJ2-7|TRBV27|NA|NA
TGTGCCAGCCGATCTAGGGGCCAGTACGAGCAGTACTTC
CASRSRGQYEQYF
>TRBJ1-2|TRBV12-2|NA|NA
TGTGCAAGTCGCCAACAGGGGAAGGATAACTATGGCTACACCTTC
CASRQQGKDNYGYTF
>TRBJ2-1|TRBV30|TRBD2|NA
TGTGCCTGGCGACTAGCGGTCCACAATGAGCAGTTCTTC
CAWRLAVHNEQFF
>TRBJ2-3|TRBV19|NA|NA
TGTGCCAGTAGCCTACTAGCACTCACAGATACGCAGTATTTT
CASSLLALTDTQYF
>TRBJ2-1|TRBV19|NA|NA
TGTGCCAGTAGTATAGGTAGCGTGGGGACTCGCTACAATGAGCAGTTCTTC
CASSIGSVGTRYNEQFF
>TRBJ2-5|TRBV28|TRBD1|NA
TGTGCCAGCAGAGACCGGGACAGGGCTTTGGAGACCCAGTACTTC
CASRDRDRALETQYF
>TRBJ2-5|TRBV7-9|NA|NA
TGTGCCAGCAGCTGGAGTAGCGGCCAAGAGACCCAGTACTTC
CASSWSSGQETQYF
>TRBJ2-7|TRBV7-2|TRBD2|NA
TGTGCCAGCAGCTTACAAGCGGGAGGGCTTTACGAGCAGTACTTC
CASSLQAGGLYEQYF
>TRBJ1-6|TRBV9|TRBD1|NA
TGTGCCAGCAGCGACCACCGGGACAGCGGGTCACCCCTCCACTTT
CASSDHRDSGSPLHF
>TRBJ1-4|TRBV30|NA|NA
TGTGCCTGGAGTCGGGGGAATGAAAAACTGTTTTTT
CAWSRGNEKLFF
>TRBJ2-4|TRBV10-3|TRBD2|NA
TGTGCCATCAGCCCCGCGGTAGCGGGAGGTGAAAACATTCAGTACTTC
CAISPAVAGGENIQYF
>TRBJ2-7|TRBV7-9|NA|few
TGTGCCAGCAGCTTACGGGGGGCCGGAGGCGAGCAGTACTTC
CASSLRGAGGEQYF
>TRBJ1-1|TRBV2|NA|NA
TGTGCCACAAAGGAGGGTGGTGGCACTGAAGCTTTCTTT
CATKEGGGTEAFF
>TRBJ2-7|TRBV28|TRBD1|NA
TGTGCCAGCAGTAACAGGGGGGATCACGAGCAGTACTTC
CASSNRGDHEQYF